This T cell receptor beta chain comes out of a study of T cell responses to AZD1222 COVID-19 vaccine. Study in general: It was second doses at about 4 or about 12 weeks that were pooled.

The junction had 6 bases not matched to a gene; V was cut back by 8 bases and J by 1 base. Germline CDR1 LNHDA, CDR2 SQIVND (reference sequence). The CDR3 totals 14 residues. For this clone: The antigen remains undetermined.

Only in-frame clones appear in the TCRdb table, and some are missing; sequencing was by immunoSEQ multiplex PCR. The table records fewer than 200,000 clones, approximately 90% of them present only once. Findings and limits, study-wide: Spike-specific TCR breadth and depth went up after people got two AZD1222 doses.

The sample consisted of peripheral blood, taken on day 0 of AZD1222 vaccination. This receptor was obtained from an adult in good health. V gene TRBV19 combines with J gene TRBJ2-3, with TRBD2 identical over 7 bases. The CDR3 protein is CASQRAGRTDTQYF. In nucleotides, the CDR3 is TGTGCCAGTCAGAGAGCGGGGCGCACAGATACGCAGTATTTT.